Listed here are 30 T cell receptor beta chains from one sample, sequenced in a study of identifying expanded T cells in peripheral blood. Generated by immunoSEQ multiplex PCR, the TCRdb table keeps only in-frame clones and is missing some. The sample carries some 75,000 clones, 85% to 90% recorded once. The sequencing sample was made of blood. These receptors were taken from a person aged 18 to 70 in good health.

V and J are TRBV29-1 and TRBJ2-1, with D unclear. This CDR3 is built from 12 residues. CDR1 and CDR2 from the germline V gene are SQVTM and ANQGSEA. The V gene lost 2 bases and the J gene lost 7 bases, with 9 bases spanning the gap. CDR3 loop: CSVEKGTNEQFF. The CDR3 nucleotides are TGCAGCGTTGAAAAGGGAACGAATGAGCAGTTCTTC.

The V and J genes are TRBV9 and TRBJ1-5; D unclear. The CDR3 is 13 amino acids. Germline CDR1 reads SGDLS; CDR2 reads YYNGEE. The V gene lost 5 bases and the J gene lost 4 bases, with 10 bases spanning the gap. Here the CDR3 reads CASSSMGNQPQHF. CDR3 DNA sequence: TGTGCCAGCAGTTCGATGGGAAATCAGCCCCAGCATTTT.

This chain uses TRBV4-3 with TRBJ2-3; D remains unclear. Germline-derived CDR1 and CDR2 are LGHNA and YSLEER. Trimming took 4 bases from V and 0 from J, leaving 5 bases between them. This CDR3 has 13 amino acids. DNA for the CDR3: TGCGCCAGCAGCCCTCAAAGCACAGATACGCAGTATTTT. Encoded protein: CASSPQSTDTQYF.

The chain employs TRBV5-1 and TRBJ1-2; D is unclear. The CDR3 totals 15 residues. Trimming pared 0 bases from V and 2 bases from J, leaving 11 bases between. Germline values: CDR1 SGHRS, CDR2 YFSETQ. CDR3: CASSLVSEGNYGYTF. The CDR3 DNA is TGCGCCAGCAGCTTGGTGTCTGAGGGAAACTATGGCTACACCTTC.

The chain recombines TRBV9 with TRBJ2-3; 13 bases map to TRBD2. CDR3 length equals 15 residues. Trimming took 3 bases from V and 3 from J; bases not matched to a gene: 1. Germline V CDR1 and CDR2: SGDLS, YYNGEE. CDR3: CASSGTSGSTDTQYF. In nucleotides, the CDR3 is TGTGCCAGCAGCGGGACTAGCGGGAGTACAGATACGCAGTATTTT.

The chain couples TRBV5-5 to TRBJ2-1; 13 bases match TRBD2. The CDR3 contains 15 residues. The ends lost 5 bases at V and 8 bases at J; junction bases unmatched: 7. Germline values: CDR1 SGHKS, CDR2 YYEKEE (reference sequence). The CDR3 region is CASSQLAGGRDEQFF. DNA of the CDR3: TGTGCCAGCAGTCAACTAGCGGGAGGGCGCGATGAGCAGTTCTTC.

The chain employs TRBV7-3 and TRBJ2-1; unclear D gene. The CDR3 runs 14 residues. Trimming removed 2 bases from V and 3 bases from J, with 8 bases in between. Per germline, CDR1 SGHTA and CDR2 FQGTGA. CDR3 sequence: CASSLAANYNEQFF. CDR3 nucleotide sequence: TGTGCCAGCAGCTTAGCGGCTAACTACAATGAGCAGTTCTTC.

The chain has TRBV7-2 and TRBJ1-2; D is unclear. Germline-derived CDR1 and CDR2 are SGHTA and FQGNSA. This CDR3 spans 16 amino acids. V shed 1 base and J shed 0 bases, with 12 bases lying between them. The CDR3 DNA follows: TGTGCCAGCAGCTTAGATGGTCCTTCCTCTAACTATGGCTACACCTTC. This gives the protein CASSLDGPSSNYGYTF.

The gene calls are TRBV9 and TRBJ1-2, with D possibly TRBD1 on 6 matching bases. Looked up from germline, CDR1 is SGDLS and CDR2 is YYNGEE. The CDR3 runs to 16 residues. V was pared by 0 bases and J by 4 bases, with 16 bases between. CDR3 loop: CASSVAETGFGYGYTF. In DNA form, the CDR3 reads TGTGCCAGCAGCGTAGCGGAAACAGGGTTCGGCTATGGCTACACCTTC.

The chain employs TRBV11-2 and TRBJ2-6; D is possibly TRBD1 or TRBD2 (5 bases each). Germline CDR1 SGHAT, CDR2 FQNNGV. Trimming took off 3 bases at V and 3 bases at J, with 12 bases between the two ends. The CDR3 is 16 amino acids. The CDR3 sequence is CASSLGQGDGANVLTF. The CDR3 DNA sequence: TGTGCCAGCAGCTTGGGGCAGGGAGATGGGGCCAACGTCCTGACTTTC.

This chain connects TRBV30 to TRBJ1-2; TRBD1 aligns across 7 bases. Germline assignment: CDR1 GTSNPN and CDR2 SVGIG (reference sequence). The length of the CDR3 is 12 residues. The V gene end was trimmed by 8 bases and the J gene end by 7 bases; junction bases not matched to a gene: 10. Written as DNA, the CDR3 is TGTGCCGGGGAGACAGGGCGTCGTGGCTACACCTTC. Encoded protein: CAGETGRRGYTF.

This clone has more than one count but fewer than ten. The chain joins TRBV6-4 to TRBJ2-3, with 14 bases fitting TRBD2. The J segment lost 4 bases and the V segment lost 3 bases, leaving 0 bases of the junction unmatched. The CDR3 length is 15 residues. Germline CDR1 MRHNA, CDR2 SNTAGT. This CDR3 is CASSEGLAGADTQYF. In nucleotides, the CDR3 is TGTGCCAGCAGTGAGGGACTAGCGGGAGCAGATACGCAGTATTTT.

J is TRBJ2-7 and V is TRBV11-1, with D possibly TRBD2 on 5 matching bases. CDR3 size: 11 residues. In germline, CDR1 is SGHAT, CDR2 FQDESV (reference sequence). V was shortened by 3 bases and J by 7 bases, with 7 bases between the two germline ends. The CDR3 region is CASSFRDEQYF. In DNA form, the CDR3 reads TGTGCCAGCAGCTTTCGGGATGAGCAGTACTTC.

The V gene is TRBV12-2, the J gene TRBJ1-3; whether TRBD1, the table's D call, matches the DNA was not checked. TRBV12-2 is tagged as a pseudogene. There are 16 residues in the CDR3. CDR3 amino acids: CASRTKLAQGRNTIYF. CDR3 sequence (DNA): TGTGCAAGTCGTACTAAATTGGCGCAGGGCCGGAACACCATATATTTT.

The chain is built from TRBV4-1 and TRBJ2-5, with D unclear. Trimming took 0 bases from V and 3 from J, leaving 8 bases between them. Per germline, CDR1 MGHRA and CDR2 YSYEKL. This CDR3 has 14 residues. The CDR3: CASSQDPGEETQYF. In DNA, the CDR3 is TGCGCCAGCAGCCAAGATCCCGGAGAAGAGACCCAGTACTTC.

The chain uses TRBV9 and TRBJ2-7, with 7 bases lining up with TRBD1. The length of the CDR3 is 15 residues. V lost 0 bases to trimming and J lost 4 bases; unmatched junction nucleotides: 7. Germline assignment: CDR1 SGDLS and CDR2 YYNGEE. CDR3 DNA: TGTGCCAGCAGCGTAGGTGTAGGGGGCTCATACGAGCAGTACTTC. Protein sequence: CASSVGVGGSYEQYF.

The rearrangement uses TRBV9 and TRBJ1-6, with no clear D. Trimming took 6 bases from V and 6 from J, leaving 16 bases between them. Germline CDR1 is SGDLS and CDR2 is YYNGEE. CDR3 length equals 15 residues. The CDR3 loop is CASNTFGSINSPLHF. The CDR3 bases are TGTGCCAGCAACACGTTCGGCAGCATTAATTCACCCCTCCACTTT.

The chain's CDR3 is CASSIDKATGELFF. CDR3 nucleotides: TGTGCCAGTAGTATAGATAAGGCCACCGGGGAGCTGTTTTTT. This chain joins TRBV19 and TRBJ2-2; no firm D call. Trimming left V 0 bases short and J 4 bases short, with 6 bases between. CDR1 is LNHDA and CDR2 is SQIVND in the germline V gene (reference sequence). The CDR3 length is 14 residues.

In this sample, this clone turned up once. J is TRBJ1-1 and V is TRBV5-1; 11 bases are shared with TRBD1. Germline-derived CDR1 and CDR2 are SGHRS and YFSETQ. The CDR3 has 13 residues. The junction had 5 bases not matched to a gene; V was cut back by 3 bases and J by 10 bases. The CDR3 DNA follows: TGCGCCAGCAGCTCGACCGGGACAGGGGGAGCTTTCTTT. Its translation is CASSSTGTGGAFF.

V gene TRBV5-1 combines with J gene TRBJ2-1; TRBD2 is a possible D gene (6 bases). The V end lost 3 bases, the J end lost 0 bases, and 25 bases lay between the germline ends. In germline, CDR1 is SGHRS, CDR2 YFSETQ. CDR3 length: 20 residues. CDR3 sequence (DNA): TGCGCCAGCAGCTCACCTCCTAGCGTAACGAAGAAAAGCTCCTACAATGAGCAGTTCTTC. As protein: CASSSPPSVTKKSSYNEQFF.

The CDR3 is CASSLGVNQPQHF. The CDR3 nucleotides read TGTGCCAGCAGTTTAGGGGTAAATCAGCCCCAGCATTTT. The V call is TRBV27, the J call TRBJ1-5, with D uncertain. The V end was cut by 2 bases, the J end by 4 bases, with 6 bases between. The CDR3 length is 13 residues. Per the germline V gene, CDR1 is MNHEY and CDR2 is SMNVEV (reference sequence).

As for this clone: Other DNA sequences in the same sample also yield this CDR3. The chain couples TRBV7-6 to TRBJ2-7; 7 positions match TRBD1. With 1 base clipped from V and 7 bases from J, the junction kept 4 bases outside the gene matches. The CDR3 is 13 residues long. Germline CDR1 and CDR2: SGHVS and FNYEAQ. CDR3 in DNA: TGTGCCAGCAGCTTAGAACAGGGGCGAGAGCAGTACTTC. Translating gives CASSLEQGREQYF.

The chain employs TRBV7-6 and TRBJ2-1; 12 bases align to TRBD1. The CDR3 contains 20 residues. Germline CDR1 reads SGHVS; CDR2 reads FNYEAQ. The V gene end was trimmed by 0 bases and the J gene end by 4 bases; junction bases not matched to a gene: 13. CDR3 residues: CASSLARGTGGSWAYNEQFF. CDR3 DNA sequence: TGTGCCAGCAGCTTAGCGCGCGGGACAGGGGGCTCTTGGGCTTACAATGAGCAGTTCTTC.

The V gene is TRBV28, the J gene TRBJ1-1; D is uncertain. V lost 1 base to trimming and J lost 8 bases, with 8 bases between them. This CDR3 has 12 amino acids. Germline V lookup: CDR1 MDHEN, CDR2 SYDVKM. The DNA for the CDR3 is TGTGCCAGCAGTTTATACCAGCGCGAAGCTTTCTTT. Protein sequence: CASSLYQREAFF.

This clone was counted between two and nine times. The rearrangement uses TRBV28 and TRBJ1-1; 8 nucleotides match TRBD1. CDR1 is MDHEN, CDR2 SYDVKM, per germline. CDR3 length: 12 amino acids. Losses at the gene ends were 5 bases for V and 8 bases for J; bases not matched to a gene: 4. CDR3: CASSPRTGEAFF. CDR3 DNA sequence: TGTGCCAGCAGTCCCCGGACAGGGGAAGCTTTCTTT. Based on the CDR3 plus reference TRBV28 and TRBJ1-1, the full variable domain is DVKVTQSSRYLVKRTGEKVFLECVQDMDHENMFWYRQDPGLGLRLIYFSYDVKMKEKGDIPEGYSVSREKKERFSLILESASTNQTSMYLCASSPRTGEAFFGQGTRLTVV.

The gene calls are TRBV9 and TRBJ1-4, with D tentatively TRBD1 (6 bases). Trimming stripped 0 bases from V and 5 bases from J, with 11 bases between. Germline values: CDR1 SGDLS, CDR2 YYNGEE. The CDR3 consists of 15 residues. The CDR3 loop is CASSVAGTPNEKLFF. CDR3 nucleotides: TGTGCCAGCAGCGTAGCTGGGACACCGAATGAAAAACTGTTTTTT.

This chain connects TRBV6-1 to TRBJ2-7; TRBD2 matches at 11 bases. CDR3 length equals 15 residues. CDR1 is MNHNS, CDR2 SASEGT, per germline. Trimming at V came to 5 bases and at J to 6 bases, leaving 9 bases not matched to a gene. This CDR3 is CASSSLLAGVSEQYF. DNA for the CDR3: TGTGCCAGCAGTTCCCTACTAGCGGGAGTTTCCGAGCAGTACTTC.

CDR3 DNA sequence: TGTGCCATCAGTGGGCACGAGGAGTCTGGAAACATTCAGTACTTC. Translated: CAISGHEESGNIQYF. This chain connects TRBV10-3 to TRBJ2-4; no reliable D call. Trimming removed 4 bases from V and 6 bases from J, with 16 bases in between. The CDR3 covers 15 residues. Per germline, CDR1 ENHRY and CDR2 SYGVKD.

The CDR3 nucleotides read TGTGCCAGCAGTCCGATCAGTAACAGGGGGCAAGGCGGGGAGCTGTTTTTT. Its protein is CASSPISNRGQGGELFF. The chain employs TRBV28 and TRBJ2-2, with 9 bases matching TRBD1. CDR3 size: 17 residues. CDR1 MDHEN and CDR2 SYDVKM come from the germline V gene. With V trimmed by 5 bases and J by 7 bases, 14 bases remained unmatched.

The rearrangement uses TRBV5-6 and TRBJ2-1, with D uncertain. The V gene's germline CDR1 is SGHDT and CDR2 YYEEEE. CDR3 length: 12 amino acids. The V end lost 5 bases, the J end lost 6 bases, and 9 bases lay between the germline ends. CDR3 in amino acids: CASSRAGNEQFF. The DNA of the CDR3 is TGTGCCAGCAGTAGGGCTGGCAATGAGCAGTTCTTC.